Following are 21 T cell receptor beta chains from one sample sequenced in a study of vaccination and CD4 T cells after COVID-19. Their specific antigens are unknown. The Oncomine TCR Beta short-read assay sequenced DNA from cultured CD4+ T cells. TCRdb analysed the PCR reads with MiXCR anew, one entry per CDR3 protein. The data show fewer than 25,000 distinct CDR3 sequences, about half seen once. Described treatment: approximately 9-day PBMC culture with coronavirus spike peptide pools or control peptides (ViraFEST assay). The source material was CD4+ T cells from blood, cultured in vitro. The receptors derive from a human donor who had recovered from COVID-19.

The V gene is TRBV12-5, the J gene TRBJ2-2; maybe TRBD1 (5 bases). The germline V gene has CDR1 LGHNT and CDR2 FRNRAP. The ends were cut back, 9 bases at V and 6 bases at J, with 14 bases in the middle. The CDR3 is 13 amino acids. The CDR3 sequence: CASSQGSSGELFF. In nucleotides, the CDR3 is TGTGCTAGCAGCCAGGGTTCGTCCGGGGAGCTGTTTTTT.

V gene TRBV20-1 combines with J gene TRBJ1-2, with D possibly TRBD1 on 6 matching bases. Deletions cut 6 bases from V and 12 bases from J, with 20 bases between. Germline CDR1 reads DFQATT; CDR2 reads SNEGSKA (reference sequence). The length of the CDR3 is 12 residues. In DNA, the CDR3 is TGCAGTGCGGGACCTGCACAGGGAATCCACACCTTC. This encodes CSAGPAQGIHTF.

V usage is TRBV7-9 and J usage is TRBJ1-5, with 7 positions matching TRBD1. Germline lookup yields CDR1 SEHNR and CDR2 FQNEAQ (reference sequence). The CDR3 is 15 amino acids. V was pared by 5 bases and J by 2 bases, with 6 bases of the junction left unmatched. CDR3 DNA sequence: TGTGCCAGCAGCCGGAGTGACAGGGGCAATCAGCCCCAGCATTTT. Protein sequence: CASSRSDRGNQPQHF.

V gene TRBV2 combines with J gene TRBJ2-5, with 15 positions matching TRBD2. Germline values: CDR1 SNHLY, CDR2 FYNNEI. The CDR3 totals 17 residues. Trimming took 7 bases from V and 6 from J; bases not matched to a gene: 12. The CDR3 region is CASTKGLAGGLAKTQYF. The DNA for the CDR3 is TGTGCCAGCACCAAGGGACTAGCGGGGGGCCTTGCTAAGACCCAGTACTTC.

The chain recombines TRBV11-2 with TRBJ2-7, with D tentatively TRBD2 (5 bases). This CDR3 region has 17 residues. In germline, CDR1 is SGHAT, CDR2 FQNNGV. The germline V and J ends were trimmed by 5 bases and 3 bases, with 23 bases remaining between them. The CDR3: CASSVIPGSRALYEQYF. The CDR3 DNA reads as TGTGCCAGCAGCGTGATACCCGGCTCGCGGGCACTCTACGAGCAGTACTTC.

CDR3 sequence (DNA): TGTGCCACCAGCAGAGATAGGTTGTGGGCCCTACGGGGGGGGTGGCAGTTCTTC. Protein: CATSRDRLWALRGGWQFF. The rearrangement links TRBV15 to TRBJ2-1; 8 bases fit TRBD2. The CDR3 has 18 residues. Germline CDR1 and CDR2: LNHNV and YYDKDF (reference sequence). With 0 bases clipped from V and 12 bases from J, the junction kept 19 bases outside the gene matches.

V usage is TRBV5-1 and J usage is TRBJ1-5; TRBD1 is a possible D gene (6 bases). The CDR3 consists of 16 residues. V shed 0 bases and J shed 0 bases, with 10 bases lying between them. From germline, CDR1 is SGHRS and CDR2 YFSETQ. CDR3 amino acids: CASSLVPGDSNQPQHF. CDR3 DNA: TGCGCCAGCAGCTTGGTTCCAGGGGATAGCAATCAGCCCCAGCATTTT.

J is TRBJ1-2 and V is TRBV27; D uncertain. The CDR3 is made up of 14 amino acids. Trimming took 6 bases from V and 4 from J, leaving 15 bases between them. Per germline, CDR1 MNHEY and CDR2 SMNVEV (reference sequence). This chain's CDR3 is CASSPLVGTYGYTF. The CDR3 DNA follows: TGTGCCAGCAGCCCTTTGGTCGGTACCTATGGCTACACCTTC.

V gene TRBV7-8 combines with J gene TRBJ1-6; TRBD1 aligns across 7 bases. The V gene's germline CDR1 is SGHVS and CDR2 FQNEAQ. This CDR3 has 15 amino acids. The V and J ends lost 2 bases and 7 bases, in that order; junction bases with no gene match: 5. This chain's CDR3 is CASSLRQGGNSPLHF. CDR3 nucleotide sequence: TGTGCCAGCAGCTTAAGGCAGGGGGGAAATTCACCCCTCCACTTT.

The chain links TRBV27 to TRBJ2-7; 9 positions agree with TRBD2. Per germline, CDR1 MNHEY and CDR2 SMNVEV (reference sequence). Germline trimming cut 8 bases from V and 0 bases from J; bases unmatched to any gene: 17. The CDR3 runs to 18 residues. Here the CDR3 DNA reads TGTGCCAGCCGTGGGACCCGTAAGCGGGGGGTTTCCTCCTACGAGCAGTACTTC. Encoded protein: CASRGTRKRGVSSYEQYF.

The CDR3 DNA sequence: TGCGCCAGCAGCCAAGGCGGGGGGGCCGGGGATACGCAGTATTTT. Translating gives CASSQGGGAGDTQYF. The gene calls are TRBV4-1 and TRBJ2-3, with TRBD2 matching 9 bases. Germline V gene sequence: CDR1 MGHRA, CDR2 YSYEKL. The CDR3 runs 15 residues. With V trimmed by 1 base and J by 6 bases, 5 bases remained unmatched.

V usage is TRBV18 and J usage is TRBJ2-5; the D is unclear. CDR3 length: 11 amino acids. Trimming removed 2 bases at V and 3 bases at J, with 1 base between. Germline CDR1 KGHSH, CDR2 LQKENI. The CDR3 loop is CASSPKETQYF. The CDR3 nucleotides are TGTGCCAGCTCACCAAAAGAGACCCAGTACTTC.

The chain is built from TRBV11-1 and TRBJ2-6; D is perhaps TRBD1 or TRBD2 (5 bases each). The CDR3 has 16 residues. Germline V gives CDR1 SGHAT, CDR2 FQDESV (reference sequence). With 5 bases removed from V and 3 bases from J, the gap between germline ends came to 14 bases. The CDR3 DNA is TGTGCCAGCAGCCCCCGATGGGGGTTTGGGGCCAACGTCCTGACTTTC. Encoded protein: CASSPRWGFGANVLTF. The full variable domain, its missing parts supplied by reference TRBV11-1 and TRBJ2-6, is EAEVAQSPRYKITEKSQAVAFWCDPISGHATLYWYRQILGQGPELLVQFQDESVVDDSQLPKDRFSAERLKGVDSTLKIQPAELGDSAMYLCASSPRWGFGANVLTFGAGSRLTVL.

J is TRBJ2-3 and V is TRBV2; D is uncertain. Trimming took 0 bases from V and 6 from J, leaving 16 bases between them. The CDR3 extends over 16 amino acids. CDR1 SNHLY and CDR2 FYNNEI come from the germline V gene. The CDR3 DNA sequence: TGTGCCAGCAGTGAAGCCCTAGTTGGCGTTGTGGATACGCAGTATTTT. Translating it yields CASSEALVGVVDTQYF.

This clonotype was found a few times. The V and J genes are TRBV2 and TRBJ1-6; 10 bases match TRBD1. In germline, CDR1 is SNHLY, CDR2 FYNNEI. This CDR3 comprises 14 residues. The J segment lost 9 bases and the V segment lost 10 bases, leaving 9 bases of the junction unmatched. This chain's CDR3 is CAISARDRGSPLHF. CDR3 nucleotides: TGTGCCATCTCTGCCCGGGACAGGGGTTCACCCCTCCACTTT.

V gene TRBV2 combines with J gene TRBJ2-2, with TRBD2 matching 9 bases. The CDR3 totals 12 residues. Germline loops: CDR1 SNHLY, CDR2 FYNNEI. The junction had 1 base not matched to a gene; V was cut back by 6 bases and J by 8 bases. This chain's CDR3 is CASRRGGGELFF. The CDR3, as DNA: TGTGCCAGCAGGCGGGGGGGAGGGGAGCTGTTTTTT.

The table lists this clonotype with a count of one. This chain links TRBV28 with TRBJ1-1; the D gene is possibly TRBD1 (5 bases). CDR3 size: 15 residues. Germline V gene sequence: CDR1 MDHEN, CDR2 SYDVKM. Trimming removed 5 bases from V and 0 bases from J, with 13 bases in between. Here the CDR3 DNA reads TGTGCCAGCAGTCCCCCACGGGGGATGAACACTGAAGCTTTCTTT. Its protein is CASSPPRGMNTEAFF.

This CDR3 reads CATSDAGTGDNEQFF. In nucleotides, the CDR3 is TGTGCCACCAGTGATGCCGGGACAGGGGACAATGAGCAGTTCTTC. This chain connects TRBV24-1 to TRBJ2-1, with 10 bases aligning to TRBD1. The CDR3 totals 15 residues. Germline values: CDR1 KGHDR, CDR2 SFDVKD. Unmatched junction bases numbered 3, after V lost 3 bases and J lost 5 bases.

V gene TRBV7-3 combines with J gene TRBJ1-1; tentatively, D is TRBD1 (5 bases). Trimming cost V 5 bases and J 0 bases, with 7 bases left between them. The CDR3 spans 13 residues. Germline CDR1 is SGHTA and CDR2 is FQGTGA. In DNA, the CDR3 is TGTGCCAGCAGCGGGACGGTGAACACTGAAGCTTTCTTT. Protein: CASSGTVNTEAFF.

This clonotype has a handful of counts. The chain has TRBV20-1 and TRBJ2-7, with TRBD2 identical over 14 bases. The germline V gene has CDR1 DFQATT and CDR2 SNEGSKA (reference sequence). Trimming removed 4 bases from V and 2 bases from J; junction bases left unmatched: 1. The CDR3 consists of 14 residues. The DNA for the CDR3 is TGCAGTGCTACGACTAGCGGGAGGGCCTACGAGCAGTACTTC. Protein sequence: CSATTSGRAYEQYF.

This chain links TRBV11-2 with TRBJ1-2; D is ambiguous. V was clipped by 5 bases and J by 2 bases, with 18 bases between them. Germline V gene data show CDR1 as SGHAT and CDR2 as FQNNGV. This CDR3 spans 16 amino acids. The CDR3 bases are TGTGCCAGCAGCCAAGTGGCAACAGCCATCAACTATGGCTACACCTTC. Its protein product is CASSQVATAINYGYTF.